This passage covers 11 T cell receptor beta chains from one sample sequenced in a study of T cell repertoires in cytomegalovirus infection. From the reads, TCRdb called clonotypes with MiXCR, one entry per CDR3 protein. The sample yields about 140,000 distinct CDR3 sequences, 5% to 6.5% seen once. Sample: PBMCs. These receptors were obtained from a human donor in good health (CMV status not recorded). Some clones in this sample may be carry-over from other donors' samples.

In its sample, this clonotype was seen many times. The V call is TRBV3-1, the J call TRBJ2-4; the D gene is possibly TRBD1 (6 bases). The V and J ends lost 0 bases and 0 bases respectively, with 12 bases between them. The germline gives CDR1 LGHDT, CDR2 YNNKEL (reference sequence). This CDR3 region has 17 residues. This chain's CDR3 is CASSQDKDRRAKNIQYF. Written as DNA, the CDR3 is TGTGCCAGCAGCCAAGATAAGGACAGAAGAGCCAAAAACATTCAGTACTTC.

This clonotype has at least ten counts. The chain is built from TRBV5-1 and TRBJ1-6; D gene uncertain. The V gene's germline CDR1 is SGHRS and CDR2 YFSETQ. CDR3 length equals 14 residues. Trimming pared 0 bases from V and 8 bases from J, leaving 9 bases between. CDR3 nucleotides: TGCGCCAGCAGCTTGGCTCAGACGGATTCACCCCTCCACTTT. Translation: CASSLAQTDSPLHF. The entire variable domain, with the rest obtained from reference TRBV5-1 and TRBJ1-6, is as follows: KAGVTQTPRYLIKTRGQQVTLSCSPISGHRSVSWYQQTPGQGLQFLFEYFSETQRNKGNFPGRFSGRQFSNSRSEMNVSTLELGDSALYLCASSLAQTDSPLHFGNGTRLTVT.

This clonotype has a handful of counts. The J gene is TRBJ2-7, the V gene TRBV2; D uncertain. Per germline, CDR1 SNHLY and CDR2 FYNNEI. The length of the CDR3 is 12 residues. Deletions cut 4 bases from V and 2 bases from J, with 6 bases between. The CDR3 region is CASSVQAYEQYF. In DNA, the CDR3 is TGTGCCAGCAGTGTCCAGGCCTACGAGCAGTACTTC.

Regarding this clonotype: This could be a read error, since a much larger clone is one nucleotide away. The chain employs TRBV5-1 and TRBJ1-6; D may be TRBD1 (6 bases). Trimming took off 4 bases at V and 11 bases at J, with 13 bases between the two ends. CDR1 and CDR2 (germline): SGHRS, YFSETQ. This CDR3 has 13 amino acids. The CDR3 DNA sequence: TGCGCCAGCAGCGCGGTAGGGACACCACCCCTCCACTTT. Translation gives CASSAVGTPPLHF.

The sample holds a few counts of this clonotype. The chain carries TRBV14 and TRBJ2-7; the match to TRBD1 covers 7 bases. This CDR3 region has 14 residues. Germline loops: CDR1 SGHDN, CDR2 FVKESK. With 4 bases clipped from V and 2 bases from J, the junction kept 5 bases outside the gene matches. CDR3 amino acids: CASSLTGDTYEQYF. CDR3 DNA sequence: TGTGCCAGCAGCCTTACAGGGGATACCTACGAGCAGTACTTC.

This chain links TRBV12-3 or TRBV12-4 with TRBJ2-7, with 12 bases that match TRBD2. Trimming took 4 bases from V and 8 from J; bases not matched to a gene: 3. The CDR3 covers 13 residues. CDR3 amino acids: CASSSGLAGKQYF. CDR3 bases: TGTGCCAGCAGTTCCGGACTAGCGGGGAAGCAGTACTTC.

This clonotype showed up many times. CDR3 loop: CASSLYMYTEAFF. Written as DNA, the CDR3 is TGTGCCAGCAGCTTATATATGTACACTGAAGCTTTCTTT. The chain has TRBV7-2 and TRBJ1-1; D unresolved. Trimming shortened V by 2 bases and J by 3 bases, and 7 bases separated the two germline ends. CDR3 length: 13 amino acids. The germline CDR1 and CDR2 sequences are SGHTA and FQGNSA.

In its sample, this clonotype was seen a few times. V and J are TRBV5-1 and TRBJ2-3; D unclear. The germline V gene has CDR1 SGHRS and CDR2 YFSETQ. V was trimmed by 0 bases and J by 4 bases, leaving 9 bases between them. The CDR3 loop spans 14 amino acids. CDR3 amino acids: CASSLAQDADTQYF. DNA of the CDR3: TGCGCCAGCAGCTTGGCCCAGGACGCAGATACGCAGTATTTT.

This clonotype was counted many times. The chain combines TRBV7-6 with TRBJ2-2; D is unclear. Trimming took off 5 bases at V and 4 bases at J, with 8 bases between the two ends. Germline V CDR1 and CDR2: SGHVS, FNYEAQ. CDR3 size: 13 residues. The CDR3 DNA reads TGTGCCAGCAGCCCCGTAGCCACCGGGGAGCTGTTTTTT. This encodes CASSPVATGELFF.

The sample holds a few counts of this clonotype. This rearrangement joins TRBV5-1 to TRBJ2-1, with TRBD2 matching 8 bases. V was pared by 1 base and J by 8 bases, with 14 bases of the junction left unmatched. The CDR3 spans 17 residues. Germline V gene data show CDR1 as SGHRS and CDR2 as YFSETQ. Here the CDR3 reads CASSLSGGPGVSDEQFF. Written as DNA, the CDR3 is TGCGCCAGCAGCTTGTCGGGGGGGCCAGGAGTTAGCGATGAGCAGTTCTTC.

This clonotype was observed at least ten times. This rearrangement joins TRBV7-2 to TRBJ2-3, with TRBD1 matching 7 bases. The CDR3 runs to 15 residues. Germline values: CDR1 SGHTA, CDR2 FQGNSA. The V and J ends lost 5 bases and 0 bases, in that order; junction bases with no gene match: 5. The CDR3 is CASSRQGISTDTQYF. The CDR3 DNA sequence: TGTGCCAGCAGCCGACAGGGAATTAGCACAGATACGCAGTATTTT.